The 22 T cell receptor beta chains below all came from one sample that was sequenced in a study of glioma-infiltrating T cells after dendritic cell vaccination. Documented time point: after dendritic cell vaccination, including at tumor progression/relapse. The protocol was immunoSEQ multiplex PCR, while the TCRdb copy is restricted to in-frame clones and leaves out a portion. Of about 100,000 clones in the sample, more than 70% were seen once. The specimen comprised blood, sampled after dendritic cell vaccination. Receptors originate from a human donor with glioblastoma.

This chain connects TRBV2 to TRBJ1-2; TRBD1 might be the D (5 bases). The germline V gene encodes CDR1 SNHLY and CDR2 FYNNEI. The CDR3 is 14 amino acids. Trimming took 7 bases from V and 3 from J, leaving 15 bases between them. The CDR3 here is CASTAMGPDYGYTF. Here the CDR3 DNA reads TGTGCCAGCACCGCGATGGGGCCTGACTATGGCTACACCTTC.

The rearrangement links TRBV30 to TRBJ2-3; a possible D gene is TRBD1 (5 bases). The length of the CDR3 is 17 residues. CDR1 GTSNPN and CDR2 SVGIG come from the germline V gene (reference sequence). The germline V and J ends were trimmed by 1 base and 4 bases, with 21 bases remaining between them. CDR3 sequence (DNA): TGTGCCTGGAGTGGGAGCAGGGTCTCTGAGGCCGCAGATACGCAGTATTTT. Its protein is CAWSGSRVSEAADTQYF.

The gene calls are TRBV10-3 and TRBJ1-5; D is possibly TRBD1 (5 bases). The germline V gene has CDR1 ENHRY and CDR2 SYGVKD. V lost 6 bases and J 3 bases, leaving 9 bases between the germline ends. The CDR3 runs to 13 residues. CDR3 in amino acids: CAIRRDFNQPQHF. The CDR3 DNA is TGTGCCATCAGGAGGGACTTCAATCAGCCCCAGCATTTT.

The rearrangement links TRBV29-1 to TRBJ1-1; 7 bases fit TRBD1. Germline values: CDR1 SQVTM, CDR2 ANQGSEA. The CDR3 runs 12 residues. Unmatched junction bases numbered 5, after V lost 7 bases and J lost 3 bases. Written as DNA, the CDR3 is TGCAGCGCCGGACAGGAACACACTGAAGCTTTCTTT. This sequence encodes CSAGQEHTEAFF.

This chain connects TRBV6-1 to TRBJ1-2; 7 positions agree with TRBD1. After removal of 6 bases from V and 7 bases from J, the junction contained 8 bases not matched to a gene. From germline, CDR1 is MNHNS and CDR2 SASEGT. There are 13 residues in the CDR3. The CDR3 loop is CASRRQGRSGYTF. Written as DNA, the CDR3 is TGTGCCAGCAGAAGACAGGGACGGAGTGGCTACACCTTC.

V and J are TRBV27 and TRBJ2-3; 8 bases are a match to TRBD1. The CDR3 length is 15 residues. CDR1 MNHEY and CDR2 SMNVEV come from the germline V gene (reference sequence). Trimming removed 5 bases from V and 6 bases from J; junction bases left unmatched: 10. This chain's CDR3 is CASSLLGQGSDTQYF. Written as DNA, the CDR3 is TGTGCCAGCAGTCTACTCGGACAGGGATCGGATACGCAGTATTTT.

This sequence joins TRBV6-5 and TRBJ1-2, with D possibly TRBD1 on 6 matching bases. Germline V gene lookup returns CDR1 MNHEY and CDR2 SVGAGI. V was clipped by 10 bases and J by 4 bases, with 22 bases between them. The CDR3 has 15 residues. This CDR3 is CATSSAGAAFYGYTF. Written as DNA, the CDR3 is TGTGCCACATCCTCAGCAGGGGCAGCCTTCTATGGCTACACCTTC.

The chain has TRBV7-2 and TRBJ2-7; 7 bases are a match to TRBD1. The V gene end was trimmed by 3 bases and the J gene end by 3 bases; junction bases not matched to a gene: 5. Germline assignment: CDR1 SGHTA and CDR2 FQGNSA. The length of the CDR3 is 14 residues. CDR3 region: CASSLTGTDYEQYF. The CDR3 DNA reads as TGTGCCAGCAGCTTGACAGGGACAGACTACGAGCAGTACTTC.

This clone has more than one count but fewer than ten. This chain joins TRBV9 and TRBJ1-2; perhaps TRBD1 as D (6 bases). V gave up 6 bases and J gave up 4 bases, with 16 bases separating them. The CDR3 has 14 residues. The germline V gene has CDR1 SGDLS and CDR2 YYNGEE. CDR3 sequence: CASTSLGQFYGYTF. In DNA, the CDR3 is TGTGCCAGCACCTCACTCGGACAGTTCTATGGCTACACCTTC.

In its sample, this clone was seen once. The CDR3 spells CASSAGGRAWEQFF. In DNA, the CDR3 is TGTGCCAGTAGTGCCGGGGGGAGGGCCTGGGAGCAGTTCTTC. This chain uses TRBV19 with TRBJ2-1; 7 nucleotides match TRBD2. The CDR3 extends over 14 amino acids. Germline-derived CDR1 and CDR2 are LNHDA and SQIVND (reference sequence). V shed 5 bases, J shed 10 bases, and the junction held 11 bases outside the gene matches.

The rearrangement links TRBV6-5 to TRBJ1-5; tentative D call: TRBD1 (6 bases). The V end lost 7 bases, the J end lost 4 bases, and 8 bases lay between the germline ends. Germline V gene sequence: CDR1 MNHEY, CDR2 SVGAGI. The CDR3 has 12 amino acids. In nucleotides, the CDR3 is TGTGCCAGCATCCAGGGGAATCAGCCCCAGCATTTT. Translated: CASIQGNQPQHF.

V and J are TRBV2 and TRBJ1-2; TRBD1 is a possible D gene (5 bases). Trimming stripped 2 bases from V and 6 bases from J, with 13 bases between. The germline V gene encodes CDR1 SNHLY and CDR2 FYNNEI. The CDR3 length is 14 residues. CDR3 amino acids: CASSELDNYDGYTF. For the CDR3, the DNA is TGTGCCAGCAGTGAACTGGACAACTATGATGGCTACACCTTC.

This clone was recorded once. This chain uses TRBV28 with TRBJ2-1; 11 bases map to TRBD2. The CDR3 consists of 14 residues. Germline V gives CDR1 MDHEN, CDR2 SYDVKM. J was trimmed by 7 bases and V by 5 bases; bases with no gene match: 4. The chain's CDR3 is CASSRTSGSNEQFF. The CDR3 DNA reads TGTGCCAGCAGTAGAACTAGCGGGAGTAATGAGCAGTTCTTC.

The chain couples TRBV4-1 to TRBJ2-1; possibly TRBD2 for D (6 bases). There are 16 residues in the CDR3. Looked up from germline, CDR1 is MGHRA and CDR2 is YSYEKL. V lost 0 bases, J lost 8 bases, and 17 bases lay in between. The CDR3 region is CASSQESLGGGDEQFF. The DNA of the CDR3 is TGCGCCAGCAGCCAAGAGAGTCTGGGAGGTGGGGATGAGCAGTTCTTC.

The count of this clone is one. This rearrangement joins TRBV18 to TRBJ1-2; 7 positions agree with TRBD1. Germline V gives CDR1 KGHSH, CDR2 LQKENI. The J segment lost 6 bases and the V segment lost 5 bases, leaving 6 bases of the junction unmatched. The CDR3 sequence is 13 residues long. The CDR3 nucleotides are TGTGCCAGCTCAGAAGACAGGGTCAATGGCTACACCTTC. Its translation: CASSEDRVNGYTF.

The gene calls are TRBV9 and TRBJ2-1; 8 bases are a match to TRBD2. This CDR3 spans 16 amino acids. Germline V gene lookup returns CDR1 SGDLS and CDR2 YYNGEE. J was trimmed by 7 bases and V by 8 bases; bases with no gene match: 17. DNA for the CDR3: TGTGCCAGTGCTGGGAGAAGCGGGAGCCGTATGAATGAGCAGTTCTTC. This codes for CASAGRSGSRMNEQFF.

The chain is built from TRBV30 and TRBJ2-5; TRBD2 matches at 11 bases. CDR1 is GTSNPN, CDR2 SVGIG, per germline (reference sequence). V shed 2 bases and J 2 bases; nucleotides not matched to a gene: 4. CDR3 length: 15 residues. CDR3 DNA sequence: TGTGCCTGGAGTACCTGGACTAGCGGGCAAGAGACCCAGTACTTC. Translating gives CAWSTWTSGQETQYF.

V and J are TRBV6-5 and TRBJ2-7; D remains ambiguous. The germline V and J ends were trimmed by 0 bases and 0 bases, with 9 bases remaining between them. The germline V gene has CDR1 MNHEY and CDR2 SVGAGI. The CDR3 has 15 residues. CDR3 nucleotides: TGTGCCAGCAGTTACTCACCCACGGTCTCCTACGAGCAGTACTTC. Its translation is CASSYSPTVSYEQYF.

The CDR3 nucleotides are TGCGCCAGCAGCTTGATGGCAGGGCAAGGGGAGACCCAGTACTTC. Residues: CASSLMAGQGETQYF. The gene calls are TRBV5-1 and TRBJ2-5, with D perhaps matching TRBD1 (5 bases). The germline V gene encodes CDR1 SGHRS and CDR2 YFSETQ. The length of the CDR3 is 15 residues. Trimming stripped 1 base from V and 5 bases from J, with 15 bases between.

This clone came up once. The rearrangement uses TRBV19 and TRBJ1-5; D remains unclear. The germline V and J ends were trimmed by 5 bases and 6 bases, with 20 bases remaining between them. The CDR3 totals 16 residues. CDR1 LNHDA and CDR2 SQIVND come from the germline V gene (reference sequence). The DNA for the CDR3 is TGTGCCAGTAGTCGCAGTAGTTTGAGGCACTTTCAGCCCCAGCATTTT. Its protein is CASSRSSLRHFQPQHF. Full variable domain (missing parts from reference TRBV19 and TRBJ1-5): DGGITQSPKYLFRKEGQNVTLSCEQNLNHDAMYWYRQDPGQGLRLIYYSQIVNDFQKGDIAEGYSVSREKKESFPLTVTSAQKNPTAFYLCASSRSSLRHFQPQHFGDGTRLSIL.

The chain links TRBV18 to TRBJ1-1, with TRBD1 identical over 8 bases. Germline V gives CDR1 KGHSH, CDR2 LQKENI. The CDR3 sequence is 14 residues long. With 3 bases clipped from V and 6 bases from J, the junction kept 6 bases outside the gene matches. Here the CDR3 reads CASSPGTGVAEAFF. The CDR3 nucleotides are TGTGCCAGCTCACCCGGGACAGGTGTCGCTGAAGCTTTCTTT.

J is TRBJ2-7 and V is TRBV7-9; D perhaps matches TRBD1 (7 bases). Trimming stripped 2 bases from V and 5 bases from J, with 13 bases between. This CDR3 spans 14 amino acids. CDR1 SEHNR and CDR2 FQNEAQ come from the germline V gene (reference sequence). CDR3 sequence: CASSLMAGGHEQYF. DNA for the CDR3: TGTGCCAGCAGCTTAATGGCAGGGGGGCACGAGCAGTACTTC.